This TCR beta chain emerged from a study of T cells after yellow fever vaccination. Study-wide background: It was SMART-Seq v4 Ultra Low Input that prepared the fractions with low cell numbers. Study-wide results and limits: Among primary-vaccination clones, most reappeared after the booster, at just under 98% for CD4 and around 91% for CD8. A minor fraction of clonotypes spanned both CD4 and CD8 compartments.

This clonotype was counted a few times. The antigen is undetermined. 5'RACE template switching added a universal primer site and UMIs to TCR cDNA. TCRdb processed the 5' RACE reads anew with MiXCR; each CDR3 protein has one entry. The sample has roughly 340,000 distinct CDR3 sequences; approximately 4.2% are singletons. Per the germline V gene, CDR1 is SGHRS and CDR2 is YFSETQ. The CDR3 extends over 17 amino acids. Trimming cost V 4 bases and J 8 bases; bases outside gene matches: 15. The chain joins TRBV5-1 to TRBJ2-3, with 11 bases aligning to TRBD1. This TCR came from a man aged 18 to 35 who received the YFV17D yellow fever vaccine. Sample: PBMCs, taken 5 days after the yellow fever booster vaccination. The CDR3 here is CASSPFGQGAFGGTQYF. In nucleotides, the CDR3 is TGCGCCAGCAGCCCCTTCGGACAGGGGGCGTTCGGAGGTACGCAGTATTTT. Looking up the rest from reference TRBV5-1 and TRBJ2-3 gives the full variable domain: KAGVTQTPRYLIKTRGQQVTLSCSPISGHRSVSWYQQTPGQGLQFLFEYFSETQRNKGNFPGRFSGRQFSNSRSEMNVSTLELGDSALYLCASSPFGQGAFGGTQYFGPGTRLTVL.